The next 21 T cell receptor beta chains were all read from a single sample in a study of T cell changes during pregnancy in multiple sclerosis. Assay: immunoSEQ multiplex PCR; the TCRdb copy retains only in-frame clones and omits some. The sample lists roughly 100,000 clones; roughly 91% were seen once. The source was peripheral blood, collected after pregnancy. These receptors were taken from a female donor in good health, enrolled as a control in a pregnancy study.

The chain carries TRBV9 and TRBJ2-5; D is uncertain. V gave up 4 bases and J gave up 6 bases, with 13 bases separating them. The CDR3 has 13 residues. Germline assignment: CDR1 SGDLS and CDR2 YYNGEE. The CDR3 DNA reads TGTGCCAGCAGCCTCGGAGATTTTAAGACCCAGTACTTC. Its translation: CASSLGDFKTQYF.

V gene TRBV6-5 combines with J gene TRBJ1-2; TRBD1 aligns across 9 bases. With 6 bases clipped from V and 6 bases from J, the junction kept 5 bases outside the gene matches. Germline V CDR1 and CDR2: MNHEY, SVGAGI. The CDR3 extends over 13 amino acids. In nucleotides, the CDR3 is TGTGCCAGCAGCCGTACAGGGGGCGATGGCTACACCTTC. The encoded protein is CASSRTGGDGYTF.

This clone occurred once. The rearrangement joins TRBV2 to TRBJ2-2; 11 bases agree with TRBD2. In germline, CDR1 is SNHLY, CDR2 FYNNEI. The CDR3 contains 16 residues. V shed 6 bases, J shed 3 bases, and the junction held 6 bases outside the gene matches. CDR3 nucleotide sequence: TGTGCCAGCAGGGAGACTAGCGGGGTCGACACCGGGGAGCTGTTTTTT. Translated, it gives CASRETSGVDTGELFF. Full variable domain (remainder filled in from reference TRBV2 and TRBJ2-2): EPEVTQTPSHQVTQMGQEVILRCVPISNHLYFYWYRQILGQKVEFLVSFYNNEISEKSEIFDDQFSVERPDGSNFTLKIRSTKLEDSAMYFCASRETSGVDTGELFFGEGSRLTVL.

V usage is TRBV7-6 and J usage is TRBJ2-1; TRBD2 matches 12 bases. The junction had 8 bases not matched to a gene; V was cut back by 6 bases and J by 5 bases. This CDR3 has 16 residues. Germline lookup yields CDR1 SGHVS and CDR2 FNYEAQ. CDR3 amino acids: CASSSPGLAGNNEQFF. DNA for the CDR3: TGTGCCAGCAGTTCACCCGGACTAGCGGGGAACAATGAGCAGTTCTTC.

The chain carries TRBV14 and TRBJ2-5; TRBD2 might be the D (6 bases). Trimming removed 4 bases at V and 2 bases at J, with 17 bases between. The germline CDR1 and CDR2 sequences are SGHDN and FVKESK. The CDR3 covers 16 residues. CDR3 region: CASSLASGGFQETQYF. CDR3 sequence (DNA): TGTGCCAGCAGCCTGGCTAGTGGAGGGTTTCAAGAGACCCAGTACTTC.

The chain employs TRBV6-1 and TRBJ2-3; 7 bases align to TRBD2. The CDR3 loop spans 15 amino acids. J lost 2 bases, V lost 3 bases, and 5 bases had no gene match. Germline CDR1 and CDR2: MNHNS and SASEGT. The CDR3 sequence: CASSDGSGTTDTQYF. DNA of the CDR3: TGTGCCAGCAGTGATGGGAGCGGGACCACAGATACGCAGTATTTT.

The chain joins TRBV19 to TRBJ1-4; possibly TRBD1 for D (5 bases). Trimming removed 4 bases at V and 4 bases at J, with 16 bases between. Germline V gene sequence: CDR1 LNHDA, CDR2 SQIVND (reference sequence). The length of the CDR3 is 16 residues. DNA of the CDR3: TGTGCCAGTAGTACAAAAGGACACTCCAATAATGAAAAACTGTTTTTT. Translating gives CASSTKGHSNNEKLFF.

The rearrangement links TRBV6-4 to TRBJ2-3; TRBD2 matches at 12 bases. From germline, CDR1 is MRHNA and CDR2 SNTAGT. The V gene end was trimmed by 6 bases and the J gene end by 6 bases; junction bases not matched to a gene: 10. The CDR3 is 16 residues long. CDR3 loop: CASSVGLAGGPDTQYF. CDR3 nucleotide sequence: TGTGCCAGCAGCGTGGGGCTAGCGGGGGGGCCGGATACGCAGTATTTT.

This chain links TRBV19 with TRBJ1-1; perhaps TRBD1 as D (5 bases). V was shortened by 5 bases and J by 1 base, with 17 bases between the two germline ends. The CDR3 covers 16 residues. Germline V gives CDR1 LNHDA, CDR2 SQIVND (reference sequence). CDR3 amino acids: CASSSRQKTTNTEAFF. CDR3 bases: TGTGCCAGTAGTTCACGACAGAAAACTACGAACACTGAAGCTTTCTTT.

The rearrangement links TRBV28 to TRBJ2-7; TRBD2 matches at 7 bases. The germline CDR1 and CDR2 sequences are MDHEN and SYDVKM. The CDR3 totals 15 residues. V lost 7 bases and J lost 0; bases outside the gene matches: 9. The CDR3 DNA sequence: TGTGCCAGCACCCAATCGGGGGGAAGCTCCTACGAGCAGTACTTC. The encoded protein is CASTQSGGSSYEQYF. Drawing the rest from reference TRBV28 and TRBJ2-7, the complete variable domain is DVKVTQSSRYLVKRTGEKVFLECVQDMDHENMFWYRQDPGLGLRLIYFSYDVKMKEKGDIPEGYSVSREKKERFSLILESASTNQTSMYLCASTQSGGSSYEQYFGPGTRLTVT.

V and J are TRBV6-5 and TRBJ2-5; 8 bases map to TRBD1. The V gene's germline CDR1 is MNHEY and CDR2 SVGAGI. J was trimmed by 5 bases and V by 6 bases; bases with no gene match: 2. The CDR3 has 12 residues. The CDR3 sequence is CASRTGVETQYF. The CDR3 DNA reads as TGTGCCAGCAGGACAGGGGTGGAGACCCAGTACTTC.

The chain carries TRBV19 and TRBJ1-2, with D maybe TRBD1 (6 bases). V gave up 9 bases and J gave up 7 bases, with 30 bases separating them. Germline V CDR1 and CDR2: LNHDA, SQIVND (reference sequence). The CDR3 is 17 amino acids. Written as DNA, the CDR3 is TGTGCCAGGAACCTCGGACAAACAGGGTGCTTAGGGAGTGGCTACACCTTC. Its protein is CARNLGQTGCLGSGYTF.

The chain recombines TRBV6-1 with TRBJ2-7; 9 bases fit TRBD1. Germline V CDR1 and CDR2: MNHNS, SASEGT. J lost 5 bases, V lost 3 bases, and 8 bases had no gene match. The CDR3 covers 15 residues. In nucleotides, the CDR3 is TGTGCCAGCAGTGAGGACGGGACAGGGTCTAACGAGCAGTACTTC. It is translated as CASSEDGTGSNEQYF.

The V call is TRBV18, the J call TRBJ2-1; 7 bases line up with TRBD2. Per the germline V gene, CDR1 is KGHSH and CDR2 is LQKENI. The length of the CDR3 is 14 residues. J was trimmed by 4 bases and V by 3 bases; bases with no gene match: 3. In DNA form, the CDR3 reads TGTGCCAGCTCACCTCGGGGGGAGTACAATGAGCAGTTCTTC. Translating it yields CASSPRGEYNEQFF. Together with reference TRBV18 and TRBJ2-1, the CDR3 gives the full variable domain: NAGVMQNPRHLVRRRGQEARLRCSPMKGHSHVYWYRQLPEEGLKFMVYLQKENIIDESGMPKERFSAEFPKEGPSILRIQQVVRGDSAAYFCASSPRGEYNEQFFGPGTRLTVL.

CDR3 sequence reads: CASSNSRGSLAKNIQYF. As DNA, the CDR3 is TGTGCCAGCAGTAACTCCAGGGGTTCTTTAGCCAAAAACATTCAGTACTTC. The chain uses TRBV28 and TRBJ2-4; D is perhaps TRBD1 (6 bases). Per the germline V gene, CDR1 is MDHEN and CDR2 is SYDVKM. The CDR3 runs 17 residues. The V end lost 5 bases, the J end lost 0 bases, and 17 bases lay between the germline ends. The whole variable domain, remainder taken from reference TRBV28 and TRBJ2-4, is DVKVTQSSRYLVKRTGEKVFLECVQDMDHENMFWYRQDPGLGLRLIYFSYDVKMKEKGDIPEGYSVSREKKERFSLILESASTNQTSMYLCASSNSRGSLAKNIQYFGAGTRLSVL.

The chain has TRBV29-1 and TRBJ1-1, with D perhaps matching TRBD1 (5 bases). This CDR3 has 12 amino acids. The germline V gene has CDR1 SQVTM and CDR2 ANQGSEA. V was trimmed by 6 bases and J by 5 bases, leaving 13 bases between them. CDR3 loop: CSVHRGLTEAFF. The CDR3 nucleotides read TGCAGCGTCCACCGGGGGTTAACTGAAGCTTTCTTT.

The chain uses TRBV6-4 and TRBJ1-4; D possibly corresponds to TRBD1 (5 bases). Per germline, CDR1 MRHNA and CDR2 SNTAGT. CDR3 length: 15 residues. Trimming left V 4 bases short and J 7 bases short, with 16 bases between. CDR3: CASSAMWGPGEKLFF. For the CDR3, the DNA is TGTGCCAGCAGTGCTATGTGGGGCCCTGGTGAAAAACTGTTTTTT.

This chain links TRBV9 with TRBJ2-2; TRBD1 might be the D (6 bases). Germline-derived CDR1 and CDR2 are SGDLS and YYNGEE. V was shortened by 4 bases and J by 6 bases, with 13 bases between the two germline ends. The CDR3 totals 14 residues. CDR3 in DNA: TGTGCCAGCAGCTCTAGGGACATCGCCGGGGAGCTGTTTTTT. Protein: CASSSRDIAGELFF.

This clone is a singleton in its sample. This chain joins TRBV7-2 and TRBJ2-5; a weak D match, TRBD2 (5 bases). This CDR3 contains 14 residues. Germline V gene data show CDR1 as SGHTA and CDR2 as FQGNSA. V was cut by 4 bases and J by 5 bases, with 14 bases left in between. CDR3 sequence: CASSSAGRGETQYF. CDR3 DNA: TGTGCCAGCAGCTCCGCTGGGCGCGGGGAGACCCAGTACTTC.

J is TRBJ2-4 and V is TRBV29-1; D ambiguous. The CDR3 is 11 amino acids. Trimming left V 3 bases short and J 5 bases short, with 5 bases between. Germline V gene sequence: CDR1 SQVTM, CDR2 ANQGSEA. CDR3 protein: CSVERENIQYF. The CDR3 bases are TGCAGCGTTGAGCGAGAAAACATTCAGTACTTC.

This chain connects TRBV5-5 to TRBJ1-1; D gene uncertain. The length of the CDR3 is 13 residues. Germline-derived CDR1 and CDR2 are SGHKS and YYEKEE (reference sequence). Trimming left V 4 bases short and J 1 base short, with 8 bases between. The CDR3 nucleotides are TGTGCCAGCAGCCTGTCAGAGAACACTGAAGCTTTCTTT. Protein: CASSLSENTEAFF. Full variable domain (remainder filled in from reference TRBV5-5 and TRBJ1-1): DAGVTQSPTHLIKTRGQQVTLRCSPISGHKSVSWYQQVLGQGPQFIFQYYEKEERGRGNFPDRFSARQFPNYSSELNVNALLLGDSALYLCASSLSENTEAFFGQGTRLTVV.